This T cell receptor (beta chain) was captured by sequencing in a study of cytomegalovirus exposure and HLA in healthy donors. This clone was seen at least ten times. A multiplex PCR was run with 60 Vbeta primers and 13 Jbeta primers. Sequencing used immunoSEQ multiplex PCR; TCRdb keeps in-frame clones, though not all of them. The data contain 150,000 to 200,000 clones, roughly 80% of them singletons. The CDR3 covers 13 residues. V lost 3 bases, J lost 5 bases, and 11 bases lay in between. From germline, CDR1 is MNHNS and CDR2 SASEGT. This TCR was sampled from a woman between 40 and 55 years old in good health and CMV-seronegative. The chain is built from TRBV6-1 and TRBJ2-7, with TRBD2 as a possible D gene (5 bases). What was sequenced was PBMCs. CDR3 bases: TGTGCCAGCAGTGACCTTACGGGGAACGAGCAGTACTTC. This translates into CASSDLTGNEQYF.